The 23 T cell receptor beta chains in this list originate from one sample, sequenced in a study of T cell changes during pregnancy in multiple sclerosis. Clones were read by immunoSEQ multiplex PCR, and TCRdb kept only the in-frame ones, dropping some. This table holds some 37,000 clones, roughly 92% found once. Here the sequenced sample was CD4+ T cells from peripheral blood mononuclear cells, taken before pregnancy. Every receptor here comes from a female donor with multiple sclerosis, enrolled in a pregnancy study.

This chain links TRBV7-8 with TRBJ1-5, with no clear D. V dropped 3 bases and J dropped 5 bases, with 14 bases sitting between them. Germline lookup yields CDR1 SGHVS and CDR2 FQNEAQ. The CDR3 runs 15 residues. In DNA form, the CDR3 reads TGTGCCAGCAGCTTGGCCAGGTCTCGATATCAGCCCCAGCATTTT. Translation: CASSLARSRYQPQHF.

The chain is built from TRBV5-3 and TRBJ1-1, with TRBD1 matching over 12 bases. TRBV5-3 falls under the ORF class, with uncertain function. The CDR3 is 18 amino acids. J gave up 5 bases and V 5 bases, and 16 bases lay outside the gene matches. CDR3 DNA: TGTGCCAGAAGTCTACCGGGACAGGGGGCAGATCTGTATACTGAAGCTTTCTTT. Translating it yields CARSLPGQGADLYTEAFF.

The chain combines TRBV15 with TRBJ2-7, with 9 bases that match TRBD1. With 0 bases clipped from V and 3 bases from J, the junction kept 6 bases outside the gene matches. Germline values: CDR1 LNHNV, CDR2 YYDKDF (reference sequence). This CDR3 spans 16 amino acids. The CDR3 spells CATSRDRGTGRYEQYF. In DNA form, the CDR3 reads TGTGCCACCAGCAGAGATCGAGGGACAGGGCGCTACGAGCAGTACTTC. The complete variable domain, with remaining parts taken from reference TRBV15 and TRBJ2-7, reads DAMVIQNPRYQVTQFGKPVTLSCSQTLNHNVMYWYQQKSSQAPKLLFHYYDKDFNNEADTPDNFQSRRPNTSFCFLDIRSPGLGDTAMYLCATSRDRGTGRYEQYFGPGTRLTVT.

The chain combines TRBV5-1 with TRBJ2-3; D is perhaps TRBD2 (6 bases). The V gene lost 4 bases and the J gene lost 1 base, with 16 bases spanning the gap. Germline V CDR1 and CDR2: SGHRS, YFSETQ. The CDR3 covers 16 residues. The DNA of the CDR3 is TGCGCCAGCAGCGGCGGGACCCTCGTGGGCACAGATACGCAGTATTTT. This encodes CASSGGTLVGTDTQYF.

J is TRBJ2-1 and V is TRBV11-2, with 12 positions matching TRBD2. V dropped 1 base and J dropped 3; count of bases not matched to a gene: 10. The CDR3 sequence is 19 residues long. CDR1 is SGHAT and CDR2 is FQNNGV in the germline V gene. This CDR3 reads CASSLGLAGEGPHYNEQFF. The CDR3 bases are TGTGCCAGCAGCTTAGGACTAGCGGGAGAGGGACCCCACTACAATGAGCAGTTCTTC.

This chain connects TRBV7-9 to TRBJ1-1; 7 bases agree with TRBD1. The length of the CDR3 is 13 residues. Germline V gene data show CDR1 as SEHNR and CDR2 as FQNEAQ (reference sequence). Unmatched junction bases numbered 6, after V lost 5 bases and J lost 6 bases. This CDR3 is CASSNRGRAEAFF. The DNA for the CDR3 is TGTGCCAGCAGCAACAGGGGACGCGCTGAAGCTTTCTTT.

In DNA, the CDR3 is TGTGCCAGCAGCTTCCCACAGGTGCGCGAGACCCAGTACTTC. Its protein is CASSFPQVRETQYF. V is TRBV5-6 and J is TRBJ2-5, with D maybe TRBD1 (5 bases). The CDR3 consists of 14 residues. The germline V gene encodes CDR1 SGHDT and CDR2 YYEEEE. V shed 2 bases and J shed 5 bases, with 13 bases lying between them.

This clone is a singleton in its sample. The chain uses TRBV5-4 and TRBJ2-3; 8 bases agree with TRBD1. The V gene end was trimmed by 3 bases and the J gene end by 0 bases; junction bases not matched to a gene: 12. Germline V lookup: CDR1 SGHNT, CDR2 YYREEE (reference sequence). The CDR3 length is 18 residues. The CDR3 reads CASSSQGAPHLSTDTQYF. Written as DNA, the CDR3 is TGTGCCAGCAGCTCTCAGGGGGCACCCCACCTTAGCACAGATACGCAGTATTTT. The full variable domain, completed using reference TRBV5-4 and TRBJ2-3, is ETGVTQSPTHLIKTRGQQVTLRCSSQSGHNTVSWYQQALGQGPQFIFQYYREEENGRGNFPPRFSGLQFPNYSSELNVNALELDDSALYLCASSSQGAPHLSTDTQYFGPGTRLTVL.

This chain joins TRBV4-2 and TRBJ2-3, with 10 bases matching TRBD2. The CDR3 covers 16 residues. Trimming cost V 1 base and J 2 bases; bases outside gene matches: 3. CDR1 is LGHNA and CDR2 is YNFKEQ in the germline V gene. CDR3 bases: TGTGCCAGCAGCCAAGGGACTAGCGGTTACACAGATACGCAGTATTTT. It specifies CASSQGTSGYTDTQYF.

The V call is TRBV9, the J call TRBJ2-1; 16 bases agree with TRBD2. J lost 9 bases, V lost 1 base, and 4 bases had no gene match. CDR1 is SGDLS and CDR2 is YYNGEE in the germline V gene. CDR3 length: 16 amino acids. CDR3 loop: CASSVPGTSGRVEQFF. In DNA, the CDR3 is TGTGCCAGCAGCGTACCGGGGACTAGCGGGAGGGTTGAGCAGTTCTTC.

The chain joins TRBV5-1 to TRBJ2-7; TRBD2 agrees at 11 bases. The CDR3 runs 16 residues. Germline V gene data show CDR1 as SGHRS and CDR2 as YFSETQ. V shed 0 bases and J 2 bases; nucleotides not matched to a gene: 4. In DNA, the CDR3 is TGCGCCAGCAGCTTGGGACTAGCGGGGCCGACCTACGAGCAGTACTTC. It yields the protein CASSLGLAGPTYEQYF.

The CDR3 region has the DNA TGTGCCATCAGTGACAGGACAGTGTCCTACAATGAGCAGTTCTTC. Encoded protein: CAISDRTVSYNEQFF. J is TRBJ2-1 and V is TRBV10-3; tentatively, D is TRBD1 (6 bases). This CDR3 has 15 amino acids. The germline V gene has CDR1 ENHRY and CDR2 SYGVKD. Trimming removed 3 bases from V and 1 base from J, with 10 bases in between.

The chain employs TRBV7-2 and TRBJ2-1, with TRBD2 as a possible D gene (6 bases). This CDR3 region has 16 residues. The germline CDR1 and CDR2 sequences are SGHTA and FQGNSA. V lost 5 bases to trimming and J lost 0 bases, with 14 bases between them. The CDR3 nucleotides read TGTGCCAGCAGCAGAAGCCACGGGAGCTCCTACAATGAGCAGTTCTTC. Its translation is CASSRSHGSSYNEQFF.

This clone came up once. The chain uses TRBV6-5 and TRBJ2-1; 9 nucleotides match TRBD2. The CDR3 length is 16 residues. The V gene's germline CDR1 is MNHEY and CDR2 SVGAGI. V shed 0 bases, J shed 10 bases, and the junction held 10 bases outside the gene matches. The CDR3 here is CASSYSFRLAGREQFF. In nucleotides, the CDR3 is TGTGCCAGCAGTTACTCATTTCGGCTAGCGGGACGGGAGCAGTTCTTC.

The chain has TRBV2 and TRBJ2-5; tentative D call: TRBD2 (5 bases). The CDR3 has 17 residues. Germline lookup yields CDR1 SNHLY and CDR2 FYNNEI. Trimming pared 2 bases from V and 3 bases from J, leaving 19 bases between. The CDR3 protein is CASSEIRDFAGKETQYF. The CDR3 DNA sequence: TGTGCCAGCAGTGAAATTAGAGACTTCGCCGGGAAAGAGACCCAGTACTTC. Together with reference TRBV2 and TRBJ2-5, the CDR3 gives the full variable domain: EPEVTQTPSHQVTQMGQEVILRCVPISNHLYFYWYRQILGQKVEFLVSFYNNEISEKSEIFDDQFSVERPDGSNFTLKIRSTKLEDSAMYFCASSEIRDFAGKETQYFGPGTRLLVL.

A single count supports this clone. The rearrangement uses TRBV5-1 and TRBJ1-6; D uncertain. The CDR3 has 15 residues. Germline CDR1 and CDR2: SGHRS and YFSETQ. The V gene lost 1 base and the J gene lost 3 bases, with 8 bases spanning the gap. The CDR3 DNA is TGCGCCAGCAGCTTGACAGCTAACTATAATTCACCCCTCCACTTT. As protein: CASSLTANYNSPLHF.

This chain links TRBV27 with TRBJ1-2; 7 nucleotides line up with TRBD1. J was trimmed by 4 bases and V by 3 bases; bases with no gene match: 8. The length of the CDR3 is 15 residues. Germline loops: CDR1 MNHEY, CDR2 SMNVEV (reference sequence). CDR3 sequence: CASSFIGDSSYGYTF. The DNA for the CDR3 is TGTGCCAGCAGTTTCATAGGGGACAGTTCCTATGGCTACACCTTC.

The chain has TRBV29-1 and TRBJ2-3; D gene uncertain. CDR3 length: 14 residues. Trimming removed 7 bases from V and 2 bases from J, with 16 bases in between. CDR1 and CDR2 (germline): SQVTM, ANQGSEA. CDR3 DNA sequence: TGCAGCGCCACTAACCCCGATTCCACAGATACGCAGTATTTT. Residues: CSATNPDSTDTQYF.

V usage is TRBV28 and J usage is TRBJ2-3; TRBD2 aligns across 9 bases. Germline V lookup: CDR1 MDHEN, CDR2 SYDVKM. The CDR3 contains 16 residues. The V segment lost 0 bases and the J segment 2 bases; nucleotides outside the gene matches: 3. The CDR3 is CASSLWTSGTTDTQYF. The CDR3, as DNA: TGTGCCAGCAGTTTATGGACTAGCGGAACCACAGATACGCAGTATTTT.

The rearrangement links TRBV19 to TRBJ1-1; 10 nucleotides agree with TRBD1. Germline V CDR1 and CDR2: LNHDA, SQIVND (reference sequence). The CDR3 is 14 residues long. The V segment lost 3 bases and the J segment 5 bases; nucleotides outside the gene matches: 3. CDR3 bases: TGTGCCAGTAGTATGGACAGGGGGTTGACTGAAGCTTTCTTT. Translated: CASSMDRGLTEAFF.

The CDR3 region has the DNA TGTGCCAGCAGTCCGGACATACTGGGCAATCAGCCCCAGCATTTT. It is translated as CASSPDILGNQPQHF. The rearrangement joins TRBV2 to TRBJ1-5, with TRBD1 as a possible D gene (5 bases). The CDR3 covers 15 residues. The germline V and J ends were trimmed by 5 bases and 2 bases, with 13 bases remaining between them. Germline CDR1 is SNHLY and CDR2 is FYNNEI.

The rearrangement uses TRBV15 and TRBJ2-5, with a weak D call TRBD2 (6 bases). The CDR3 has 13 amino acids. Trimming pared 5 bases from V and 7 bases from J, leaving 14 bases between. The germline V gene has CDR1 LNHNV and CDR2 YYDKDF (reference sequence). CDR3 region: CATSWTGAGTQYF. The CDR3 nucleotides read TGTGCCACCAGCTGGACGGGAGCCGGGACCCAGTACTTC.

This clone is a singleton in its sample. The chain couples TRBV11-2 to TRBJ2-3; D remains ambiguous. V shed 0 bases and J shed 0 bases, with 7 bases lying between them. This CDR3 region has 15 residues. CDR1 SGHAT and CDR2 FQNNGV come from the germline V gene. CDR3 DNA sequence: TGTGCCAGCAGCTTAGAGGGCGTGAGCACAGATACGCAGTATTTT. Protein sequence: CASSLEGVSTDTQYF.